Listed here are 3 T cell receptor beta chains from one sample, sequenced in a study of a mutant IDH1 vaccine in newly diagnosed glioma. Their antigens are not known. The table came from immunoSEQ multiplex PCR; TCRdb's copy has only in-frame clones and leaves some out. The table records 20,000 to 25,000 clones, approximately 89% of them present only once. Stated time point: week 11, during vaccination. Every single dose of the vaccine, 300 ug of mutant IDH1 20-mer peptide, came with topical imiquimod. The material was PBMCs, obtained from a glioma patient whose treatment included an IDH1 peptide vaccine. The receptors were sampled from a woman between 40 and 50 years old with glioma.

The CDR3 protein is CASSDPGSNQPQHF. In nucleotides, the CDR3 is TGCGCCAGCAGTGATCCGGGGAGTAATCAGCCCCAGCATTTT. The V and J genes are TRBV10-2 and TRBJ1-5; D remains ambiguous. The V gene lost 3 bases and the J gene lost 4 bases, with 10 bases spanning the gap. CDR3 length: 14 amino acids. CDR1 and CDR2 from the germline V gene are WSHSY and SAAADI.

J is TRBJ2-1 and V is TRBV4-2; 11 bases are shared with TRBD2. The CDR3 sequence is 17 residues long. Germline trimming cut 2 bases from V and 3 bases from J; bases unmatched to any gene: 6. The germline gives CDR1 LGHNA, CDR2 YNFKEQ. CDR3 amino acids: CASSQNSGRALYNEQFF. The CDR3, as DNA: TGTGCCAGCAGCCAAAATAGCGGGAGGGCCCTCTACAATGAGCAGTTCTTC.

The CDR3 loop is CASSYEGTLMNTEAFF. DNA for the CDR3: TGTGCCAGCAGTTACGAAGGCACCCTAATGAACACTGAAGCTTTCTTT. This chain joins TRBV6-5 and TRBJ1-1; D remains ambiguous. Germline loops: CDR1 MNHEY, CDR2 SVGAGI. The CDR3 is 16 amino acids. Trimming cost V 2 bases and J 0 bases, with 13 bases left between them.